A selection of T cell receptor beta chains follows, all from one sample in a study of long-term antiretroviral therapy in people with HIV. Assay used: immunoSEQ multiplex PCR; TCRdb lists only in-frame clones, some missing. Among about 36,000 clones listed, 75% to 85% were seen once. The sequences come from unsorted PBMCs, collected 3.4 years after starting antiretroviral therapy. The receptors come from a man aged 25 to 40 with HIV. CDR3s include the opening cysteine and the closing phenylalanine or tryptophan. The order of the fields is CDR3 protein, CDR3 DNA, clone size, D gene, J gene, V gene. A D gene is named only where the DNA matches it firmly. Clone size is stated in some rows and not others, as once, few, many or a class when expanded.

CASSMVVPSYNEQFF	TGCGCCAGCAGCATGGTGGTCCCCTCCTACAATGAGCAGTTCTTC	-	-	TRBJ2-1	TRBV5-1
CASSFGGGTGELFF	TGCGCCAGCAGCTTTGGAGGCGGGACCGGGGAGCTGTTTTTT	once	-	TRBJ2-2	TRBV5-1
CASSQGTSGTGELFF	TGTGCCAGCAGCCAAGGGACTAGCGGAACCGGGGAGCTGTTTTTT	-	TRBD2	TRBJ2-2	TRBV14
CASSFGVSNYGYTF	TGTGCCAGCAGCTTCGGGGTATCTAACTATGGCTACACCTTC	-	-	TRBJ1-2	TRBV7-2
CASSLAGGTTGELFF	TGTGCCAGCAGTCTAGCGGGAGGGACCACCGGGGAGCTGTTTTTT	-	TRBD2	TRBJ2-2	TRBV7-8
CASSLGNTIYF	TGCGCCAGCAGCCTTGGAAACACCATATATTTT	-	-	TRBJ1-3	TRBV4-3
CASSGSRQVLSYEQYF	TGTGCCAGCAGTGGCTCCCGACAGGTCCTCTCCTACGAGCAGTACTTC	-	-	TRBJ2-7	TRBV6-6
CASSTSSGPYNEQFF	TGTGCCAGCAGTACCTCCAGCGGGCCCTACAATGAGCAGTTCTTC	-	-	TRBJ2-1	TRBV27
CASSLSGNTDTQYF	TGTGCCAGCAGCCTTAGCGGGAACACAGATACGCAGTATTTT	once	TRBD2	TRBJ2-3	TRBV9
CASSQETRFYNEQFF	TGTGCCAGCAGTCAAGAGACTCGATTTTACAATGAGCAGTTCTTC	few	-	TRBJ2-1	TRBV6-5
CASSLRGMNTEAFF	TGTGCCAGCAGCTTGCGAGGAATGAACACTGAAGCTTTCTTT	-	-	TRBJ1-1	TRBV11-3
CASSLATGGGTGELFF	TGTGCCAGCAGCTTAGCGACAGGGGGCGGCACCGGGGAGCTGTTTTTT	-	TRBD1	TRBJ2-2	TRBV7-9
CASSLEGQGGEPQHF	TGTGCCAGCAGTTTAGAGGGACAGGGTGGTGAGCCCCAGCATTTT	-	TRBD1	TRBJ1-5	TRBV27
CASRVRGNAEAFF	TGCGCCAGCCGAGTCAGGGGAAATGCTGAAGCTTTCTTT	-	-	TRBJ1-1	TRBV5-1
CASNEPHQETQYF	TGTGCCAGCAACGAACCGCACCAAGAGACCCAGTACTTC	once	-	TRBJ2-5	TRBV7-9